This TCR beta chain emerged from a study of control samples from healthy donors and cancer patients. Sequencing was performed with immunoSEQ multiplex PCR; in TCRdb, only in-frame clones are kept and a portion is missing. This sample has fewer than 200,000 clones, with nearly 90% found just once. This clone is a singleton in its sample. The sequenced sample was blood. This clonotype was obtained from a woman aged 45-60 years in good health.

CDR3 DNA sequence: TGTGCCAGCAGCTTATCCCCCGACTATGGCTACACCTTC. Translated: CASSLSPDYGYTF. The chain uses TRBV7-3 and TRBJ1-2; D is unresolved. CDR1 and CDR2 (germline): SGHTA, FQGTGA. Trimming shortened V by 2 bases and J by 3 bases, and 7 bases separated the two germline ends. The length of the CDR3 is 13 residues.